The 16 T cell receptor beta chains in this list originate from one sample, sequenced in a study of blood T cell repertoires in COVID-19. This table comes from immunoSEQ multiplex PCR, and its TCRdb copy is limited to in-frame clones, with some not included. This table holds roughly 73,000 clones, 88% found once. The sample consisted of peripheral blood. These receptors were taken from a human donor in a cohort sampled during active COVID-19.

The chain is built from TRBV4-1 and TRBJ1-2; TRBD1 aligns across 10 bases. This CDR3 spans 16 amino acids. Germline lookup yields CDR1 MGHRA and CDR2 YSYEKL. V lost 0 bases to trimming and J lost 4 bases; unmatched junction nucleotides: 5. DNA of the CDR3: TGCGCCAGCAGCCAAGACGTCGGGACAGGGGTCTATGGCTACACCTTC. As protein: CASSQDVGTGVYGYTF.

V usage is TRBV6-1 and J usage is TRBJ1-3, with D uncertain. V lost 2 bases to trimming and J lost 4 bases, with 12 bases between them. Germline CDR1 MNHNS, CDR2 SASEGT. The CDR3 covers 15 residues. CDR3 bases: TGTGCCAGCAGTGAAATCGAAAGCGGGGGAAACACCATATATTTT. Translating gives CASSEIESGGNTIYF.

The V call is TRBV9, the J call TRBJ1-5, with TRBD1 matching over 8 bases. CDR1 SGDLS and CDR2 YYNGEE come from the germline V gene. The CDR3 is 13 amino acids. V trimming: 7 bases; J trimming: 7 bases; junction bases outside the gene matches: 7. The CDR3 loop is CASGRGLEQPQHF. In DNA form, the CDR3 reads TGTGCCAGCGGCAGGGGGCTAGAGCAGCCCCAGCATTTT. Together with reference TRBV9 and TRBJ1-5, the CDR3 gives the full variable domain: DSGVTQTPKHLITATGQRVTLRCSPRSGDLSVYWYQQSLDQGLQFLIQYYNGEERAKGNILERFSAQQFPDLHSELNLSSLELGDSALYFCASGRGLEQPQHFGDGTRLSIL.

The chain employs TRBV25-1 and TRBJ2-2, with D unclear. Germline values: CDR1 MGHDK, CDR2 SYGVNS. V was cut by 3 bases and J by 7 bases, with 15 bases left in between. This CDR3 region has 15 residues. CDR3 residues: CASSDIVEHGGELFF. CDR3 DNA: TGTGCCAGCAGTGACATAGTAGAGCATGGCGGGGAGCTGTTTTTT.

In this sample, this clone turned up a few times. CDR3 DNA sequence: TGTGCCAGCAGCTTGGCTGGAGGGGCATATGAGCAGTTCTTC. It codes for CASSLAGGAYEQFF. The rearrangement links TRBV11-2 to TRBJ2-1; D is perhaps TRBD2 (6 bases). The CDR3 has 14 residues. Trimming took 3 bases from V and 8 from J, leaving 14 bases between them. The germline V gene encodes CDR1 SGHAT and CDR2 FQNNGV.

The CDR3 region is CASSSPRVGETQYF. Here the CDR3 DNA reads TGTGCCAGCAGCTCTCCCAGGGTCGGGGAGACCCAGTACTTC. The chain carries TRBV5-4 and TRBJ2-5; D is possibly TRBD1 (5 bases). CDR1 is SGHNT and CDR2 is YYREEE in the germline V gene (reference sequence). The CDR3 loop spans 14 amino acids. V lost 3 bases and J lost 5, with 14 bases in between.

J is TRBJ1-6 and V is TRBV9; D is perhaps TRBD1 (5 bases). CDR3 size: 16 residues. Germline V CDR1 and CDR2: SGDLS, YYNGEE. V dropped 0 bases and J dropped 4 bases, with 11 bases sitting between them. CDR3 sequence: CASSVAPGLYNSPLHF. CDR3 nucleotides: TGTGCCAGCAGCGTAGCACCAGGGTTATATAATTCACCCCTCCACTTT.

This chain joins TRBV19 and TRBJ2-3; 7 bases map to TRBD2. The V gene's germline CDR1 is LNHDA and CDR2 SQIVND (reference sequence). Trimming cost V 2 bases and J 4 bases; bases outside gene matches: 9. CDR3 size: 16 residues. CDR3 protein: CASSITAGFLADTQYF. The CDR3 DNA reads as TGTGCCAGTAGTATAACAGCGGGGTTTCTCGCAGATACGCAGTATTTT.

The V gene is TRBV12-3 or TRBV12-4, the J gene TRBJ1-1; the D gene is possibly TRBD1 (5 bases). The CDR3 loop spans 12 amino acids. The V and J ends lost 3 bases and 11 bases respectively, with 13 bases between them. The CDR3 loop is CASSLAGNMAFF. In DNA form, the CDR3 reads TGTGCCAGCAGTTTGGCAGGGAATATGGCTTTCTTT.

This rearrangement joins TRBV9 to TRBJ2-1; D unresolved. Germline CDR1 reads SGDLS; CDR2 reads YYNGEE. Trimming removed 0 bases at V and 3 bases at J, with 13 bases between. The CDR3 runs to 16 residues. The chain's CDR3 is CASSVGSPSGYNEQFF. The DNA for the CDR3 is TGTGCCAGCAGCGTAGGGAGCCCATCGGGCTACAATGAGCAGTTCTTC.

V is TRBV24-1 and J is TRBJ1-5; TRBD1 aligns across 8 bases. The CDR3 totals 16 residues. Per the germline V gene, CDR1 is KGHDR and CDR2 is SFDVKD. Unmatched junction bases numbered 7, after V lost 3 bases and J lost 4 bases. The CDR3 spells CATSDGDRGGNQPQHF. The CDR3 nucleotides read TGTGCCACCAGTGATGGAGACAGGGGCGGAAATCAGCCCCAGCATTTT.

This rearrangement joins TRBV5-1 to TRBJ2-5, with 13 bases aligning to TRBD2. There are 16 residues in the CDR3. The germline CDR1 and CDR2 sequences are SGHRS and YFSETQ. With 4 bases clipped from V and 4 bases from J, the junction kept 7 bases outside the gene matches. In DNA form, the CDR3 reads TGCGCCAGCAGCACTCGGACTAGCGGGAGAGGAGAGACCCAGTACTTC. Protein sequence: CASSTRTSGRGETQYF.

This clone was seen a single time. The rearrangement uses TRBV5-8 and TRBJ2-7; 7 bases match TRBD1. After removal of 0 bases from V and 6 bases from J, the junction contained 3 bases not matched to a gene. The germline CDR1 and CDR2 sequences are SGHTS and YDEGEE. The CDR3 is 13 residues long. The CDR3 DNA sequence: TGTGCCAGCAGCTTGGAGGGGGCTACCGAGCAGTACGTC. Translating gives CASSLEGATEQYV.

The CDR3 loop is CASSILDREEETQYF. CDR3 sequence (DNA): TGTGCCAGTAGTATATTGGACAGGGAGGAAGAGACCCAGTACTTC. The rearrangement joins TRBV19 to TRBJ2-5, with 8 bases matching TRBD1. Unmatched junction bases numbered 5, after V lost 2 bases and J lost 3 bases. The CDR3 runs 15 residues. Germline CDR1 and CDR2: LNHDA and SQIVND (reference sequence). Complete variable domain (other parts from reference TRBV19 and TRBJ2-5): DGGITQSPKYLFRKEGQNVTLSCEQNLNHDAMYWYRQDPGQGLRLIYYSQIVNDFQKGDIAEGYSVSREKKESFPLTVTSAQKNPTAFYLCASSILDREEETQYFGPGTRLLVL.

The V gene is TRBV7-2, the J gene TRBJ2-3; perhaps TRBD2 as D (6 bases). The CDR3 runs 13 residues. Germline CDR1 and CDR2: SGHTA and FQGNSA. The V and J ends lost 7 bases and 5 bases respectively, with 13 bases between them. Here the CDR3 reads CASTRGAEDTQYF. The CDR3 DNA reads TGTGCCAGCACCCGCGGGGCGGAAGATACGCAGTATTTT.

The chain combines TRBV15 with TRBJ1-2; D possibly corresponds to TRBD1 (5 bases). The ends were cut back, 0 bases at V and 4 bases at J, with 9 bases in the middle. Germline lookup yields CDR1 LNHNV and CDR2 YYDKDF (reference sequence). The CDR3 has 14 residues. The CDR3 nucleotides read TGTGCCACCAGCAGAGATGGGGCAGGCTATGGCTACACCTTC. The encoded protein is CATSRDGAGYGYTF.